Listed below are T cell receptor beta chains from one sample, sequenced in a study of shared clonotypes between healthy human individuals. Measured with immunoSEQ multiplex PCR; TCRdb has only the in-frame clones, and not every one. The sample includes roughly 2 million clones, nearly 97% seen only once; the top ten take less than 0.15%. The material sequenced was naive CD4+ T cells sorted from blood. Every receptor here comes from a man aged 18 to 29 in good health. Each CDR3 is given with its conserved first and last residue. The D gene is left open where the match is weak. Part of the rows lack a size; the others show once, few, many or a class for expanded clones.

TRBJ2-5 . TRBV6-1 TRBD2 CAPLGGVQETQYF TGTGCCCCCCTCGGGGGGGTCCAAGAGACCCAGTACTTC
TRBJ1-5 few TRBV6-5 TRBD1 CASGRRGLNQPQHF TGTGCCAGCGGGCGCAGGGGGCTCAATCAGCCCCAGCATTTT
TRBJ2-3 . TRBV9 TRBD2 CASSVGGGSDTQYF TGTGCCAGCAGCGTTGGCGGGGGATCAGATACGCAGTATTTT
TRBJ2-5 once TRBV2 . CASTVGSETQYF TGTGCCAGCACTGTCGGGTCCGAGACCCAGTACTTC
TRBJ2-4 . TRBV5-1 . CASSPLVGAKNIQYF TGCGCCAGCAGCCCCTTAGTCGGAGCCAAAAACATTCAGTACTTC
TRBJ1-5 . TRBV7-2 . CASGWSTGSNQPQHF TGTGCCAGCGGCTGGTCGACAGGTAGCAATCAGCCCCAGCATTTT
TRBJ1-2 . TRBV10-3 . CAISEFTPEGYTF TGTGCCATCAGTGAATTTACCCCGGAGGGCTACACCTTC
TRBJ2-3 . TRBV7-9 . CASSLAADPDTQYF TGTGCCAGCAGCTTAGCAGCGGATCCCGATACGCAGTATTTT
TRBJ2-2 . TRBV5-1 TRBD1 CASAAQGTGDTGELFF TGCGCCAGCGCCGCGCAGGGGACAGGGGACACCGGGGAGCTGTTTTTT
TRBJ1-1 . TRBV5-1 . CASRGNKNTEAFF TGCGCCAGCAGGGGAAACAAGAACACTGAAGCTTTCTTT
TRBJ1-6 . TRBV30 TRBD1 CAWSADRGLLEFRNSPLHF TGTGCCTGGAGTGCGGACAGGGGGCTATTGGAGTTCAGGAATTCACCCCTCCACTTT
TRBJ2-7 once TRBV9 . CASSVDFAGSYTQYF TGTGCCAGCAGCGTAGATTTTGCAGGGTCATATACGCAGTACTTC
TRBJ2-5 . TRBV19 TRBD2 CASSSATSGRAETQYF TGTGCCAGTAGTTCCGCGACTAGCGGGAGAGCGGAGACCCAGTACTTC
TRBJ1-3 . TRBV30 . CAWSVRRGTGNTIYF TGTGCCTGGAGTGTACGCCGGGGTACAGGAAACACCATATATTTT
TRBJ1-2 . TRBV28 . CASSLAGTAYGYTF TGTGCCAGCAGTTTAGCCGGGACGGCATATGGCTACACCTTC
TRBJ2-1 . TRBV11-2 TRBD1 CASSLGQGAINEQFF TGTGCCAGCAGCTTAGGACAGGGGGCTATCAATGAGCAGTTCTTC
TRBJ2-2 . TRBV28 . CASSFGGKNTGELFF TGTGCCAGCAGTTTTGGAGGGAAGAACACCGGGGAGCTGTTTTTT
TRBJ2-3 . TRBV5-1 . CASSLEEFYSSTDTQYF TGCGCCAGCAGCTTGGAGGAATTCTACTCTAGCACAGATACGCAGTATTTT
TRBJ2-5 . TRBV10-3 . CAISETLYGETQYF TGTGCCATCAGTGAGACACTTTACGGGGAGACCCAGTACTTC
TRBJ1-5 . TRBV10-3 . CAISESQSNQPQHF TGTGCCATCAGTGAGTCGCAGAGCAATCAGCCCCAGCATTTT
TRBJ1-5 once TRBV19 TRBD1 CASTLDRHSQPQHF TGTGCCAGTACCCTGGACAGGCACAGTCAGCCCCAGCATTTT
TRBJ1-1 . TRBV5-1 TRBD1 CASSQDRATEAFF TGCGCCAGCAGCCAGGACAGGGCTACTGAAGCTTTCTTT
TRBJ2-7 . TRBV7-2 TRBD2 CASNLAGTIEYEQYF TGTGCCAGCAACTTAGCGGGGACTATTGAATACGAGCAGTACTTC